This TCR beta chain derives from a study of control samples from healthy donors and cancer patients. Germline loops: CDR1 ENHRY, CDR2 SYGVKD. This CDR3 contains 13 residues. The V gene lost 7 bases and the J gene lost 4 bases, with 13 bases spanning the gap. The method was immunoSEQ multiplex PCR; TCRdb's version includes in-frame clones alone and lacks a portion of them. The sample shows about 250,000 clones, about four fifths of them seen only once. Specimen: PBMCs. The TCR sequence derives from a woman aged 55-75 years with lung cancer. The chain is built from TRBV10-3 and TRBJ2-5, with a tentative D call TRBD1 (5 bases). The CDR3 coding sequence is TGTGCCATCAATTCGGACAAAGGAGAGACCCAGTACTTC. Amino acids: CAINSDKGETQYF.